The entry below gives a single TCR beta chain sequence along with its context. Its antigen remains unknown. Using approximately 14 ng of total RNA, TCR libraries were made with the QIAseq Immune Repertoire TCR panel. TCRdb recomputed calls from the reads with MiXCR, one row per CDR3 protein. This sample has 1,200 or so distinct CDR3 sequences, with over 9.5% found just once. From live CD3+CD8+TCRalphabeta+ cells, four PD-1 and/or TIGIT subsets were sorted. The sample belongs to a study of circulating CD8 cells and anti-PD-1 response in melanoma. Study context: Anti-PD-1 was first-line therapy for about 55% of the 13 patients. Non-responders showed stable or progressive disease; responders showed complete or partial response.

The study, taken as a whole, reports: PD-1 and DPOS subsets showed similar, higher clonality than DNEG.

The CDR3 is 13 residues long. Germline CDR1 is SGHDN and CDR2 is FVKESK. V was cut by 3 bases and J by 4 bases, with 7 bases left in between. This chain joins TRBV14 and TRBJ1-5; the D is unclear. Material: CD8+ T cells from PBMCs, obtained at baseline or after one month of anti-PD-1 therapy (not recorded which). The receptor's source is a human donor with melanoma. This CDR3 is CASSQADNQPQHF. The DNA for the CDR3 is TGTGCCAGCAGCCAGGCGGATAATCAGCCCCAGCATTTT.